Presented here are 8 T cell receptor beta chains from one specimen sequenced in a study of cytomegalovirus exposure and HLA in healthy donors. PCR used 60 Vbeta primers and 13 Jbeta primers. The data were produced by immunoSEQ multiplex PCR, yet TCRdb's version contains in-frame clones alone and is incomplete. The table includes about 120,000 clones, less than 80% detected once. Sequencing input: PBMCs. The receptors come from a woman aged 30 to 39 in good health and CMV-seronegative.

This clone was found once. The chain combines TRBV7-2 with TRBJ1-1; weak D call: TRBD1 (5 bases). The CDR3 runs 14 residues. Trimming removed 1 base at V and 6 bases at J, with 12 bases between. Germline loops: CDR1 SGHTA, CDR2 FQGNSA. The CDR3 region is CASSLGRARAEAFF. In nucleotides, the CDR3 is TGTGCCAGCAGCTTAGGCAGGGCGAGAGCTGAAGCTTTCTTT.

This clone was seen more than once but under ten times. The gene calls are TRBV5-6 and TRBJ2-1, with 7 positions matching TRBD2. Trimming cost V 4 bases and J 10 bases; bases outside gene matches: 8. The germline V gene encodes CDR1 SGHDT and CDR2 YYEEEE. The CDR3 loop spans 13 amino acids. In DNA, the CDR3 is TGTGCCAGCAGCATCCAACTAGCGCGGGAGCAGTTCTTC. Its translation: CASSIQLAREQFF.

This clone has just one count. V and J are TRBV28 and TRBJ2-7; D remains ambiguous. The CDR3 is made up of 13 amino acids. Germline V CDR1 and CDR2: MDHEN, SYDVKM. Deletions cut 1 base from V and 5 bases from J, with 9 bases between. The CDR3 loop reads CASSLFNSHEQYF. The CDR3 DNA reads TGTGCCAGCAGTTTATTCAACAGCCACGAGCAGTACTTC. Using reference TRBV28 and TRBJ2-7 for the parts outside the CDR3, the full variable domain is DVKVTQSSRYLVKRTGEKVFLECVQDMDHENMFWYRQDPGLGLRLIYFSYDVKMKEKGDIPEGYSVSREKKERFSLILESASTNQTSMYLCASSLFNSHEQYFGPGTRLTVT.

This sequence joins TRBV19 and TRBJ2-5, with a weak D call TRBD1 (5 bases). The DNA matches TRBJ2-7 better at its end, which makes the J call doubtful. CDR3 length equals 13 residues. Germline CDR1 LNHDA, CDR2 SQIVND (reference sequence). The CDR3 region is CASSVQVWYEQYF. The CDR3 coding sequence is TGTGCCAGTAGTGTACAGGTATGGTACGAGCAGTACTTC.

This clone was counted only a few times. This rearrangement joins TRBV28 to TRBJ1-1; no clear D. V was cut by 5 bases and J by 6 bases, with 22 bases left in between. Germline lookup yields CDR1 MDHEN and CDR2 SYDVKM. The CDR3 is 16 residues long. CDR3 nucleotide sequence: TGTGCCAGCAGTGCGCTAGCCAGAAGGGTAAACTCTGAAGCTTTCTTT. It is translated as CASSALARRVNSEAFF.

This clone was counted between two and nine times. The J gene is TRBJ1-1, the V gene TRBV7-9; D ambiguous. The CDR3 extends over 12 amino acids. Per germline, CDR1 SEHNR and CDR2 FQNEAQ (reference sequence). Trimming cost V 5 bases and J 8 bases, with 12 bases left between them. CDR3 sequence (DNA): TGTGCCAGCAGCCTGGGTCTAGAAGAAGCTTTCTTT. Amino acids: CASSLGLEEAFF.

CDR3: CASRQTGPYQETQYF. Here the CDR3 DNA reads TGTGCCAGTAGGCAGACAGGCCCGTACCAAGAGACCCAGTACTTC. The J gene is TRBJ2-5, the V gene TRBV19; perhaps TRBD1 as D (6 bases). The length of the CDR3 is 15 residues. V was pared by 6 bases and J by 0 bases, with 14 bases between. Germline CDR1 LNHDA, CDR2 SQIVND (reference sequence).

Only one count was recorded for this clone. The CDR3 region is CAWRWAGSGELFF. The CDR3 DNA follows: TGTGCCTGGAGGTGGGCTGGGTCCGGGGAGCTGTTTTTT. This chain uses TRBV30 with TRBJ2-2; the D is unclear. Germline V CDR1 and CDR2: GTSNPN, SVGIG (reference sequence). The CDR3 sequence is 13 residues long. V was trimmed by 3 bases and J by 6 bases, leaving 11 bases between them.